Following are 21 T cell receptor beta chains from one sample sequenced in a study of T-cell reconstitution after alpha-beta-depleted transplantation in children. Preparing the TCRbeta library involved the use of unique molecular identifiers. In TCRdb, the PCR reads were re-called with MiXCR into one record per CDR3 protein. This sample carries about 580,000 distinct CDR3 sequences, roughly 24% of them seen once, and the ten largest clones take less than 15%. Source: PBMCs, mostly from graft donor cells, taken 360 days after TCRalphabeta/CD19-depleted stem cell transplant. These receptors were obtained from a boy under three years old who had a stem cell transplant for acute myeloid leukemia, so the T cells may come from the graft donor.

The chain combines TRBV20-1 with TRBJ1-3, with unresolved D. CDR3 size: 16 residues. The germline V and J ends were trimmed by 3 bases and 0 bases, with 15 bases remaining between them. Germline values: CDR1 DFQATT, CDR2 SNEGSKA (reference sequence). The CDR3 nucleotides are TGCAGTGCTAGGGTCCCGGGCCACCCCTCTGGAAACACCATATATTTT. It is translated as CSARVPGHPSGNTIYF.

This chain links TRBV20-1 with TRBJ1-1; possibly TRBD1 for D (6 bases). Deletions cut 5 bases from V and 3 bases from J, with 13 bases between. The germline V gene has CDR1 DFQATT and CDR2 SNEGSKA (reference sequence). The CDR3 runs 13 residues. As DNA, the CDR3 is TGCAGTGCTGAGCAGGGGCCGGACACTGAAGCTTTCTTT. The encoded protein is CSAEQGPDTEAFF.

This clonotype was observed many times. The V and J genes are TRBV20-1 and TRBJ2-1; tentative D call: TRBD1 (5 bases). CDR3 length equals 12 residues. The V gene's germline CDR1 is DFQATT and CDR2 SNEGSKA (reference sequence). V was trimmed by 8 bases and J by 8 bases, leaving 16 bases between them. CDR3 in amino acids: CSSGRARDEQFF. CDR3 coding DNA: TGCAGTAGTGGCAGGGCGAGAGATGAGCAGTTCTTC.

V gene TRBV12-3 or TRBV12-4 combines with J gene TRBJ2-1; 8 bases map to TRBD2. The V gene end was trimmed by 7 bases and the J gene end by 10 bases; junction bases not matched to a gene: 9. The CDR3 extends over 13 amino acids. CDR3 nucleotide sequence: TGTGCCAGCAAGGAACTAGCGGAGGGGGAGCAGTTCTTC. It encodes CASKELAEGEQFF.

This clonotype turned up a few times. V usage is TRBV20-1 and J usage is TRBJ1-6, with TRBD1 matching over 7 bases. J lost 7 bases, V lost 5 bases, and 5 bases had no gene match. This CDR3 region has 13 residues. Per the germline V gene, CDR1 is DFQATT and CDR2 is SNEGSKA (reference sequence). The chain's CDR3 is CSAGTGVNSPLHF. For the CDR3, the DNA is TGCAGTGCTGGCACAGGGGTCAATTCACCCCTCCACTTT.

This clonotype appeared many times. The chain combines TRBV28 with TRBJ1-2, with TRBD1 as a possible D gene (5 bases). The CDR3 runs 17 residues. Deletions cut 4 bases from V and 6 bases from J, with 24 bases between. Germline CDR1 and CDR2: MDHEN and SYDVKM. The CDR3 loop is CASSSLRFRERGHGYTF. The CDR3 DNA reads TGTGCCAGCAGTTCCCTCCGTTTCAGGGAGAGGGGTCATGGCTACACCTTC.

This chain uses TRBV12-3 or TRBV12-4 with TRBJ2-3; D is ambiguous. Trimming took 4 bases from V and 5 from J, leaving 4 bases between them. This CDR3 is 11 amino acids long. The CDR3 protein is CASSWQDTQYF. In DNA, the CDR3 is TGTGCCAGCAGTTGGCAAGATACGCAGTATTTT.

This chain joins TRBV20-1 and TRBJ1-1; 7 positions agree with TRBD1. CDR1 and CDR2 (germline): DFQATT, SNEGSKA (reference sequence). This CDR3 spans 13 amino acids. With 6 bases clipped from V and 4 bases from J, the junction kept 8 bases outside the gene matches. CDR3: CSAFDRDVTEAFF. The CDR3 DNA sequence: TGCAGTGCCTTCGACAGGGACGTCACTGAAGCTTTCTTT.

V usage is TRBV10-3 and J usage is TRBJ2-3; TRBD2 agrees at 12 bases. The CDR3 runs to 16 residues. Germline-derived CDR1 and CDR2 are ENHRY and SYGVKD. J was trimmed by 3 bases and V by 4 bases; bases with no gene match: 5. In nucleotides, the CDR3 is TGTGCCATCAGTGTCTTACTAGCGGGGGGAACAGATACGCAGTATTTT. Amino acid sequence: CAISVLLAGGTDTQYF.

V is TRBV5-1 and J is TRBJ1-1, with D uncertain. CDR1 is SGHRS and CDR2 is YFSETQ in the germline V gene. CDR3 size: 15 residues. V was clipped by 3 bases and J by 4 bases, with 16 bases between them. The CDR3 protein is CASSSWFGIPTEAFF. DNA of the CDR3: TGCGCCAGCAGCTCCTGGTTTGGGATACCCACTGAAGCTTTCTTT.

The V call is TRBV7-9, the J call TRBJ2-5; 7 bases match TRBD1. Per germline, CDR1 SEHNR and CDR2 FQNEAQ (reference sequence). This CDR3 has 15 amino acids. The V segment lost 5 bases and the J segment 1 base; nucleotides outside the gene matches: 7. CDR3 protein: CASSKRQGIQETQYF. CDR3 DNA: TGTGCCAGCAGCAAGAGACAGGGCATCCAAGAGACCCAGTACTTC. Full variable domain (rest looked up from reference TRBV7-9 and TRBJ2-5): DTGVSQNPRHKITKRGQNVTFRCDPISEHNRLYWYRQTLGQGPEFLTYFQNEAQLEKSRLLSDRFSAERPKGSFSTLEIQRTEQGDSAMYLCASSKRQGIQETQYFGPGTRLLVL.

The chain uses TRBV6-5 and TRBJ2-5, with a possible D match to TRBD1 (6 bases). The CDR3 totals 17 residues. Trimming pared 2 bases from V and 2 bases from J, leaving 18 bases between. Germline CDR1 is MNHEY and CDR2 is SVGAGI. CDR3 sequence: CASSYGGTPGDQETQYF. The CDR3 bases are TGTGCCAGCAGTTACGGGGGCACTCCAGGGGATCAAGAGACCCAGTACTTC.

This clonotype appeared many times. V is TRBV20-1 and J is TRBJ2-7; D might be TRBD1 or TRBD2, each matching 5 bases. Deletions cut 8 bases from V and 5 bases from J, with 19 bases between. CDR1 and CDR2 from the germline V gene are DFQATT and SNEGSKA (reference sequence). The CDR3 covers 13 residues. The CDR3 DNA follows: TGCAGTACCCAGGGAGCCGGGTCCCACGAGCAGTACGTC. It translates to CSTQGAGSHEQYV.

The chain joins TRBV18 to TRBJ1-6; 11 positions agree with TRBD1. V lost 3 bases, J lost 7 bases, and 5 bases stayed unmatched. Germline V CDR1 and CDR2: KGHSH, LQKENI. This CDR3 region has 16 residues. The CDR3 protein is CASSPLGQGENSPLHF. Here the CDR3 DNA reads TGTGCCAGCTCACCTTTGGGACAGGGGGAGAATTCACCCCTCCACTTT.

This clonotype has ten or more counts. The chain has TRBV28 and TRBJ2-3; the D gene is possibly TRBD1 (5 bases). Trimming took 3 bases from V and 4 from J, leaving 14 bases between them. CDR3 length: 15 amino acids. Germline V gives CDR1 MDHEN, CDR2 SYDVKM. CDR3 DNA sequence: TGTGCCAGCAGTTTTGCAGGGAACAAGGCAGATACGCAGTATTTT. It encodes CASSFAGNKADTQYF.

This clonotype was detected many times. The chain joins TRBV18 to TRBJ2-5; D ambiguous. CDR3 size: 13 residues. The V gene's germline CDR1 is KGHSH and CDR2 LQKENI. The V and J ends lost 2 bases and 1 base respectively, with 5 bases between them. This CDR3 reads CASSPGSQETQYF. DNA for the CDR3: TGTGCCAGCTCACCAGGTAGCCAAGAGACCCAGTACTTC.

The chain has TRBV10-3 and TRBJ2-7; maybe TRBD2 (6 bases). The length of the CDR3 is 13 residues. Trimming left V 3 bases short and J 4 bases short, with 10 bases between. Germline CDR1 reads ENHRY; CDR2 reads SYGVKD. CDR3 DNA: TGTGCCATCAGTGATGGTGGGAGGTACGAGCAGTACTTC. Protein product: CAISDGGRYEQYF.

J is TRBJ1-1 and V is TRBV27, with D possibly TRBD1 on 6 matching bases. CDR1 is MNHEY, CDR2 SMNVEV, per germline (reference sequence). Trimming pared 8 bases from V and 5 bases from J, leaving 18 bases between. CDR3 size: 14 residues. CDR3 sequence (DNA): TGTGCCAGCCGGGCCAGGGGAGAGGGGACTGAAGCTTTCTTT. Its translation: CASRARGEGTEAFF.

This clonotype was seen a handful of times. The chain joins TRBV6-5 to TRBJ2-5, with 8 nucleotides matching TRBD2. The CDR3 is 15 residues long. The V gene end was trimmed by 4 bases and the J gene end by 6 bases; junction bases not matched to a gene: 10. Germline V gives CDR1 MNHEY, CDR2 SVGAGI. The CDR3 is CASSCERGGGKTQYF. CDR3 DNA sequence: TGTGCCAGCAGTTGTGAACGGGGGGGCGGAAAGACCCAGTACTTC.

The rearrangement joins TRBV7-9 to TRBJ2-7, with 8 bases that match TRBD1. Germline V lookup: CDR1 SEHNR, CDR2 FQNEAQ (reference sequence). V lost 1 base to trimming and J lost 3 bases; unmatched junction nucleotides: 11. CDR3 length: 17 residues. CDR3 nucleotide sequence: TGTGCCAGCAGCTTAGGGATAGGACAGGGACTTCACTACGAGCAGTACGTC. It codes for CASSLGIGQGLHYEQYV.

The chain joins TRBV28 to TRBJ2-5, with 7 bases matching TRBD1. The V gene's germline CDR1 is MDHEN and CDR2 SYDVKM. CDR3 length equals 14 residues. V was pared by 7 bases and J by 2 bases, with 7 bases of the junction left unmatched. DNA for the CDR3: TGTGCCAGCACCTTGCCGGGACAGCAAGAGACCCAGTACTTC. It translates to CASTLPGQQETQYF.